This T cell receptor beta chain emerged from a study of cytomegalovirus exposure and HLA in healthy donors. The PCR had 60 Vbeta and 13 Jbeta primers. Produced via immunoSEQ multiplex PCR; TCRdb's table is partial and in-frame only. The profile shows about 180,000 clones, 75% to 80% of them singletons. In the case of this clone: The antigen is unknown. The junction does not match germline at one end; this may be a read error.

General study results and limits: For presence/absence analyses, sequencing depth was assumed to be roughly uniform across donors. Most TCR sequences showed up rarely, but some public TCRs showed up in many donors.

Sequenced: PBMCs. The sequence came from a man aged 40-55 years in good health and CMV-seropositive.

This CDR3 reads CVSSHQTRGSGANGLTF. CDR3 nucleotide sequence: TGTGTCAGCAGCCACCAGACGAGAGGTTCTGGGGCCAACGGCCTGACTTTC. The chain combines TRBV9 with TRBJ2-6; tentative D call: TRBD1 (5 bases). The CDR3 loop spans 17 amino acids. The germline V gene has CDR1 SGDLS and CDR2 YYNGEE.